The next 17 T cell receptor beta chains were all read from a single sample in a study of technical replicates of blood from several donors. Measured with immunoSEQ multiplex PCR; TCRdb has only the in-frame clones, and not every one. The sample includes about 70,000 clones, approximately 84% of them seen just once. Material for sequencing was PBMCs. These receptors originate from a human donor in good health. Some clones in this sample may be carry-over from other donors' samples.

The V and J genes are TRBV5-4 and TRBJ2-2; weak D call: TRBD1 (6 bases). Germline-derived CDR1 and CDR2 are SGHNT and YYREEE (reference sequence). Trimming shortened V by 6 bases and J by 2 bases, and 14 bases separated the two germline ends. The CDR3 runs 15 residues. This chain's CDR3 is CASTFPGQNTGELFF. The CDR3 DNA reads TGTGCCAGCACGTTCCCGGGACAAAACACCGGGGAGCTGTTTTTT.

The CDR3 sequence: CASSQGLAGGGYEQYF. CDR3 coding DNA: TGCGCCAGCAGCCAGGGACTAGCGGGAGGTGGGTACGAGCAGTACTTC. This sequence joins TRBV5-1 and TRBJ2-7; TRBD2 matches 15 bases. The CDR3 contains 16 residues. The J segment lost 4 bases and the V segment lost 4 bases, leaving 6 bases of the junction unmatched. Per the germline V gene, CDR1 is SGHRS and CDR2 is YFSETQ. Full variable domain (missing parts from reference TRBV5-1 and TRBJ2-7): KAGVTQTPRYLIKTRGQQVTLSCSPISGHRSVSWYQQTPGQGLQFLFEYFSETQRNKGNFPGRFSGRQFSNSRSEMNVSTLELGDSALYLCASSQGLAGGGYEQYFGPGTRLTVT.

For the CDR3, the DNA is TGTGCCAGCAGCCAAGATGGAGGGGTGAACACTGAAGCTTTCTTT. It encodes CASSQDGGVNTEAFF. The V gene is TRBV4-2, the J gene TRBJ1-1; TRBD1 is a possible D gene (5 bases). The ends were cut back, 0 bases at V and 0 bases at J, with 8 bases in the middle. The CDR3 length is 15 residues. Germline V gene sequence: CDR1 LGHNA, CDR2 YNFKEQ.

The chain has TRBV11-1 and TRBJ2-7; the D gene is possibly TRBD1 (5 bases). Trimming took 5 bases from V and 0 from J, leaving 14 bases between them. This CDR3 is 15 amino acids long. Germline V gene lookup returns CDR1 SGHAT and CDR2 FQDESV (reference sequence). This chain's CDR3 is CASSPARALSYEQYF. In DNA, the CDR3 is TGTGCCAGCAGCCCGGCCAGGGCTCTCTCCTACGAGCAGTACTTC.

This chain links TRBV6-5 with TRBJ2-3; D is unclear. The V end lost 5 bases, the J end lost 0 bases, and 6 bases lay between the germline ends. The CDR3 length is 13 residues. The germline CDR1 and CDR2 sequences are MNHEY and SVGAGI. CDR3 region: CASSPVSTDTQYF. The CDR3 DNA is TGTGCCAGCAGTCCCGTGAGCACAGATACGCAGTATTTT.

The chain has TRBV4-1 and TRBJ1-1, with TRBD1 matching over 10 bases. The CDR3 contains 15 residues. Losses at the gene ends were 8 bases for V and 5 bases for J; bases not matched to a gene: 11. Germline CDR1 reads MGHRA; CDR2 reads YSYEKL. The CDR3 DNA follows: TGCGCCAGCCGACCGACAGGGGGCATAGATACTGAAGCTTTCTTT. Encoded protein: CASRPTGGIDTEAFF.

Written as DNA, the CDR3 is TGTGCCAGCAGCTTAAGGGGACTAGCGGGGGGCCGGGGAGAGACCCAGTACTTC. Its translation: CASSLRGLAGGRGETQYF. The chain combines TRBV7-6 with TRBJ2-5, with 15 nucleotides matching TRBD2. This CDR3 spans 18 amino acids. Germline CDR1 is SGHVS and CDR2 is FNYEAQ. The ends lost 2 bases at V and 4 bases at J; junction bases unmatched: 8. Combining the CDR3 with reference TRBV7-6 and TRBJ2-5 gives the whole variable domain GAGVSQSPRYKVTKRGQDVALRCDPISGHVSLYWYRQALGQGPEFLTYFNYEAQQDKSGLPNDRFSAERPEGSISTLTIQRTEQRDSAMYRCASSLRGLAGGRGETQYFGPGTRLLVL.

The chain has TRBV7-2 and TRBJ2-7; TRBD2 matches 7 bases. With 1 base clipped from V and 2 bases from J, the junction kept 2 bases outside the gene matches. This CDR3 is built from 14 residues. Germline V lookup: CDR1 SGHTA, CDR2 FQGNSA. For the CDR3, the DNA is TGTGCCAGCAGCTTAGGGGAGGGTCCCTACGAGCAGTACTTC. Protein: CASSLGEGPYEQYF.

This clone showed up just a few times. This sequence joins TRBV10-3 and TRBJ1-1, with D maybe TRBD1 (6 bases). Germline CDR1 is ENHRY and CDR2 is SYGVKD. The CDR3 is made up of 14 amino acids. V was cut by 6 bases and J by 0 bases, with 11 bases left in between. The CDR3 DNA is TGTGCCATCAGCGGACAGTTGATGAACACTGAAGCTTTCTTT. As protein: CAISGQLMNTEAFF.

This chain joins TRBV5-6 and TRBJ2-7, with 8 bases identical to TRBD2. Per the germline V gene, CDR1 is SGHDT and CDR2 is YYEEEE. This CDR3 comprises 17 residues. Unmatched junction bases numbered 12, after V lost 4 bases and J lost 0 bases. CDR3 region: CASSKPGLALSSYEQYF. DNA of the CDR3: TGTGCCAGCAGCAAACCAGGACTAGCTCTCAGCTCCTACGAGCAGTACTTC.

The chain combines TRBV5-1 with TRBJ2-5, with TRBD1 matching 7 bases. This CDR3 comprises 14 residues. Trimming took 4 bases from V and 2 from J; bases not matched to a gene: 5. Germline assignment: CDR1 SGHRS and CDR2 YFSETQ. The DNA for the CDR3 is TGCGCCAGCAGCCCGGGGACAGATCAAGAGACCCAGTACTTC. This encodes CASSPGTDQETQYF.

This chain connects TRBV5-4 to TRBJ1-5; 7 nucleotides align to TRBD1. CDR1 is SGHNT, CDR2 YYREEE, per germline (reference sequence). Trimming took 2 bases from V and 7 from J; bases not matched to a gene: 9. The CDR3 runs 15 residues. The CDR3 bases are TGTGCCAGCAGCTTCGGAACAGGGGCAGGGCAGCCCCAGCATTTT. It yields the protein CASSFGTGAGQPQHF.

V and J are TRBV18 and TRBJ1-5, with a weak D call TRBD1 (5 bases). The CDR3 is made up of 13 amino acids. CDR1 and CDR2 (germline): KGHSH, LQKENI. Trimming took off 3 bases at V and 7 bases at J, with 10 bases between the two ends. CDR3 amino acids: CASSPQDTQPQHF. Written as DNA, the CDR3 is TGTGCCAGCTCACCTCAGGACACACAGCCCCAGCATTTT.

The J gene is TRBJ2-7, the V gene TRBV6-1; perhaps TRBD2 as D (5 bases). Trimming cost V 7 bases and J 6 bases, with 22 bases left between them. From germline, CDR1 is MNHNS and CDR2 SASEGT. The CDR3 runs 15 residues. CDR3 sequence (DNA): TGTGCCAGCACCCTCCGGCGGGCCTTCAACTCCGAGCAGTACTTC. This gives the protein CASTLRRAFNSEQYF.

This clone was counted a few times. V usage is TRBV9 and J usage is TRBJ1-1; D is possibly TRBD1 (5 bases). The germline gives CDR1 SGDLS, CDR2 YYNGEE. The V end lost 0 bases, the J end lost 11 bases, and 14 bases lay between the germline ends. The length of the CDR3 is 13 residues. CDR3 in DNA: TGTGCCAGCAGCGTAGCTACGGGGGAGAGGGCTTTCTTT. As protein: CASSVATGERAFF.

This chain connects TRBV18 to TRBJ2-5, with 10 bases matching TRBD1. After removal of 3 bases from V and 5 bases from J, the junction contained 6 bases not matched to a gene. From germline, CDR1 is KGHSH and CDR2 LQKENI. This CDR3 region has 15 residues. This CDR3 reads CASSPRDRGWETQYF. CDR3 DNA: TGTGCCAGCTCACCCCGGGACAGGGGATGGGAGACCCAGTACTTC.

V usage is TRBV4-2 and J usage is TRBJ1-1; D perhaps matches TRBD1 (6 bases). Germline assignment: CDR1 LGHNA and CDR2 YNFKEQ. The V gene lost 1 base and the J gene lost 7 bases, with 13 bases spanning the gap. The CDR3 is 14 amino acids. This CDR3 is CASSQAGQYFEAFF. Written as DNA, the CDR3 is TGTGCCAGCAGCCAAGCGGGACAATATTTTGAAGCTTTCTTT.